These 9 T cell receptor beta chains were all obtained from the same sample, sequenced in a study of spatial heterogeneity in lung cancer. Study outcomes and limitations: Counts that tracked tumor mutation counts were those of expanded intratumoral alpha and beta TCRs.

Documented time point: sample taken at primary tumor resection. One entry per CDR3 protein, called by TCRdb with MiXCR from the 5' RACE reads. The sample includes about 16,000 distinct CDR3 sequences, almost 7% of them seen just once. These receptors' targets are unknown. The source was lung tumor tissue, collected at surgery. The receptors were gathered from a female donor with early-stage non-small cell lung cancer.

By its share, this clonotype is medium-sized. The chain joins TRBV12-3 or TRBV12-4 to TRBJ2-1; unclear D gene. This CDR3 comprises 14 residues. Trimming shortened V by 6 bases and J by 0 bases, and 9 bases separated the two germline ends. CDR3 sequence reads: CASSHRSSYNEQFF. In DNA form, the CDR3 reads TGTGCCAGCAGCCATCGGAGCTCCTACAATGAGCAGTTCTTC.

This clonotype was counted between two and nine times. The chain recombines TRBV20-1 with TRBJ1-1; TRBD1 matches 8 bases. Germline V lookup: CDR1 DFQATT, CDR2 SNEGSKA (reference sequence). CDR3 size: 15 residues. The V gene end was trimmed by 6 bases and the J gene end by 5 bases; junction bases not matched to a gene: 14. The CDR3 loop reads CSARLYRGVGTEAFF. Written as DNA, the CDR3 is TGCAGTGCCCGACTATACAGGGGGGTAGGGACTGAAGCTTTCTTT.

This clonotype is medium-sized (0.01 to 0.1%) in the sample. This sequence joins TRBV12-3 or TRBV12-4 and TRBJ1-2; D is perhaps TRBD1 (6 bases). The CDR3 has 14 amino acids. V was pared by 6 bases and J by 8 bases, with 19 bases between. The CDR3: CASSPMGGAGGYTF. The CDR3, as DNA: TGTGCCAGCAGCCCCATGGGGGGGGCGGGCGGCTACACCTTC.

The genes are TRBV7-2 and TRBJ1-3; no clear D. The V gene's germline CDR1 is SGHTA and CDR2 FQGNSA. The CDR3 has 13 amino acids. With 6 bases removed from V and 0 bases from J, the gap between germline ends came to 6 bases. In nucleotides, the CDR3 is TGTGCCAGCAGTACAGACTCTGGAAACACCATATATTTT. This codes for CASSTDSGNTIYF.

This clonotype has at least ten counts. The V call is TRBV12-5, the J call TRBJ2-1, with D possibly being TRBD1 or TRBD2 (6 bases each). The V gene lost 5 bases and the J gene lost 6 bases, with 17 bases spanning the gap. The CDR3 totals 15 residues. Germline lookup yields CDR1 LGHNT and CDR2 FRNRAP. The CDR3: CASGLTGALGNEQFF. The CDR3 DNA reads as TGTGCTAGTGGTCTGACGGGGGCTCTGGGCAATGAGCAGTTCTTC.

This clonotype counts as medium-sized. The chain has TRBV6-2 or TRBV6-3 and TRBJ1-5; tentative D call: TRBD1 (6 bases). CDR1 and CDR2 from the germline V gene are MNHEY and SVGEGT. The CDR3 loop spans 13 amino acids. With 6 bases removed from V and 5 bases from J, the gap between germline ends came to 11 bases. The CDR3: CASSGTKYQPQHF. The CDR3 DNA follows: TGTGCCAGCAGCGGGACAAAGTATCAGCCCCAGCATTTT.

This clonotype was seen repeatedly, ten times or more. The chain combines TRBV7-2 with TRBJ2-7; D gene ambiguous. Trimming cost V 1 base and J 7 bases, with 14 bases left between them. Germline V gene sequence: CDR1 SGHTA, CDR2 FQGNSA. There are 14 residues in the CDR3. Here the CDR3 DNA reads TGTGCCAGCAGCTTAGAAGTTTACGTCAGTGAGCAGTACTTC. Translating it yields CASSLEVYVSEQYF.

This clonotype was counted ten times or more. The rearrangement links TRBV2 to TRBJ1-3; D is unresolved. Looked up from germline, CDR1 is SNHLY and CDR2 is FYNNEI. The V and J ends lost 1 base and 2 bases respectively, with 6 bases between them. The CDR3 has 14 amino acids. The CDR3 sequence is CASSEELAGNTIYF. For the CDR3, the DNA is TGTGCCAGCAGTGAAGAATTAGCTGGAAACACCATATATTTT.

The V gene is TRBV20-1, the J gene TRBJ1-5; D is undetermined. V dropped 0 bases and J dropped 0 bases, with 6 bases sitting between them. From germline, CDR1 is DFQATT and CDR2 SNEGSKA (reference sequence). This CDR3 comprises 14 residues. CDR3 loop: CSARDLGSNQPQHF. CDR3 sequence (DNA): TGCAGTGCTAGAGATTTAGGTAGCAATCAGCCCCAGCATTTT.